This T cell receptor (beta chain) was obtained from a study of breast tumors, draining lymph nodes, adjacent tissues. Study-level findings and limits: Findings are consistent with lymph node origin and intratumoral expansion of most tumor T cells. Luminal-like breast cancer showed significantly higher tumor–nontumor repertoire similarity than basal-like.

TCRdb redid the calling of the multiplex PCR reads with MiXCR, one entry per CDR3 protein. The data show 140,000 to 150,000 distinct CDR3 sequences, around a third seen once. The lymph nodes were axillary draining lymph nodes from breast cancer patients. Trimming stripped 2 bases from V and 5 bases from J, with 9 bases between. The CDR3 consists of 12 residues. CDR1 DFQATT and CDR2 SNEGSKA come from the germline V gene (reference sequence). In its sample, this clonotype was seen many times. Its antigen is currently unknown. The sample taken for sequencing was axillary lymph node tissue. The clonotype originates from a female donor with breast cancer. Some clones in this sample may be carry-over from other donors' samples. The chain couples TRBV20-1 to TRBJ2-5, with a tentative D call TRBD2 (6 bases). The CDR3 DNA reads TGCAGTGCTAGACCCGGAGGGGAGACCCAGTACTTC. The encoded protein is CSARPGGETQYF.